The entry below describes one TCR beta chain. Its antigen is currently unknown. The sample comes from a study of beta chain features in type 1 diabetes. Study results and caveats: TCRB CDR3 length was moderately but significantly reduced in all four CD4+ subsets of Type 1 diabetes patients.

The investigators reverse transcribed all of the isolated RNA, so they sequenced expressed TCRB transcripts. Method: immunoSEQ multiplex PCR; TCRdb's copy keeps in-frame clones and lacks some. The data contain around 56,000 clones, 52% of them singletons. The origin of this receptor is a woman aged 40 to 50 with type 1 diabetes. Sequencing was carried out using Tregs from blood.

The CDR3 sequence: CASSLALAGGTGELFF. The CDR3 nucleotides read TGCGCCAGCAGCTTGGCACTAGCGGGAGGGACCGGGGAGCTGTTTTTT. The chain employs TRBV5-1 and TRBJ2-2; 13 bases map to TRBD2. The CDR3 is made up of 16 amino acids. After removal of 0 bases from V and 5 bases from J, the junction contained 1 base not matched to a gene. CDR1 is SGHRS, CDR2 YFSETQ, per germline.